One and the same sample provided the 10 T cell receptor beta chains below, sequenced in a study of shared T cell receptors in the human thymus. Sequencing used immunoSEQ multiplex PCR; TCRdb keeps in-frame clones, though not all of them. The sample lists about 380,000 clones; approximately 95% were seen once. The sample consisted of thymocytes. These receptors were collected from a human donor.

The chain uses TRBV28 and TRBJ2-1, with TRBD2 matching over 12 bases. V lost 5 bases, J lost 4 bases, and 3 bases stayed unmatched. CDR3 size: 15 residues. From germline, CDR1 is MDHEN and CDR2 SYDVKM. The CDR3 sequence is CASSPSGREYNEQFF. The CDR3 DNA reads TGTGCCAGCAGTCCTAGCGGGAGGGAATACAATGAGCAGTTCTTC.

This chain uses TRBV29-1 with TRBJ2-7; 12 bases fit TRBD2. The germline V gene encodes CDR1 SQVTM and CDR2 ANQGSEA. The CDR3 length is 15 residues. V trimming: 8 bases; J trimming: 0 bases; junction bases outside the gene matches: 8. The CDR3 nucleotides are TGCAGCCAACTCGGACTAGCGGGGCGCTCCTACGAGCAGTACTTC. Amino acid sequence: CSQLGLAGRSYEQYF.

The table lists this clone with a few counts. The chain combines TRBV7-3 with TRBJ2-1, with TRBD2 matching over 7 bases. The CDR3 sequence is 15 residues long. V dropped 3 bases and J dropped 7; count of bases not matched to a gene: 9. Germline V gives CDR1 SGHTA, CDR2 FQGTGA. The CDR3, as DNA: TGTGCCAGCAGCTTGGTGGGGGAGGGAAGGAATGAGCAGTTCTTC. Its protein is CASSLVGEGRNEQFF.

The rearrangement links TRBV25-1 to TRBJ1-2; D is perhaps TRBD1 (5 bases). This CDR3 contains 11 residues. Trimming removed 3 bases at V and 8 bases at J, with 7 bases between. CDR1 and CDR2 (germline): MGHDK, SYGVNS. The DNA of the CDR3 is TGTGCCAGCAGTGAGGGGCGGGGCTACACCTTC. Its protein product is CASSEGRGYTF.

The CDR3 is CASSRESQETQYF. In nucleotides, the CDR3 is TGTGCCAGCAGTCGCGAGTCTCAAGAGACCCAGTACTTC. The chain links TRBV28 to TRBJ2-5, with D unclear. The V end lost 5 bases, the J end lost 2 bases, and 9 bases lay between the germline ends. The CDR3 length is 13 residues. Germline V gene lookup returns CDR1 MDHEN and CDR2 SYDVKM. Supplemented by reference TRBV28 and TRBJ2-5, the full variable domain reads DVKVTQSSRYLVKRTGEKVFLECVQDMDHENMFWYRQDPGLGLRLIYFSYDVKMKEKGDIPEGYSVSREKKERFSLILESASTNQTSMYLCASSRESQETQYFGPGTRLLVL.

This chain connects TRBV6-4 to TRBJ2-5; TRBD2 is a possible D gene (5 bases). Germline CDR1 MRHNA, CDR2 SNTAGT. The V and J ends lost 7 bases and 2 bases respectively, with 11 bases between them. The CDR3 is 13 amino acids. The CDR3 coding sequence is TGTGCCAGCATGGAGACGGGGCAAGAGACCCAGTACTTC. This encodes CASMETGQETQYF.

The chain links TRBV6-1 to TRBJ2-7, with D hard to call. In germline, CDR1 is MNHNS, CDR2 SASEGT. This CDR3 comprises 14 residues. The germline V and J ends were trimmed by 3 bases and 0 bases, with 9 bases remaining between them. CDR3 nucleotides: TGTGCCAGCAGTGAGGAACGTTACTCCTACGAGCAGTACTTC. This codes for CASSEERYSYEQYF.

The chain is built from TRBV5-1 and TRBJ2-5; 7 nucleotides agree with TRBD2. CDR1 is SGHRS, CDR2 YFSETQ, per germline. The CDR3 is made up of 14 amino acids. The V and J ends lost 4 bases and 9 bases, in that order; junction bases with no gene match: 12. DNA of the CDR3: TGCGCCAGCAGCGTTAGGGACCCCCGGGGGGCCCAGTACTTC. The encoded protein is CASSVRDPRGAQYF.

The chain has TRBV5-6 and TRBJ2-7; 8 bases fit TRBD2. The V and J ends lost 4 bases and 0 bases, in that order; junction bases with no gene match: 15. This CDR3 is built from 18 residues. Per the germline V gene, CDR1 is SGHDT and CDR2 is YYEEEE. In nucleotides, the CDR3 is TGTGCCAGCAGCCGTTCGAGCTTGGAAAGCGGGAGCTCCTACGAGCAGTACTTC. Its protein is CASSRSSLESGSSYEQYF.

The chain employs TRBV18 and TRBJ2-2; no firm D call. Trimming took off 3 bases at V and 2 bases at J, with 10 bases between the two ends. The CDR3 has 15 amino acids. The germline gives CDR1 KGHSH, CDR2 LQKENI. DNA of the CDR3: TGTGCCAGCTCACCCGAGGAATACAACACCGGGGAGCTGTTTTTT. This gives the protein CASSPEEYNTGELFF.